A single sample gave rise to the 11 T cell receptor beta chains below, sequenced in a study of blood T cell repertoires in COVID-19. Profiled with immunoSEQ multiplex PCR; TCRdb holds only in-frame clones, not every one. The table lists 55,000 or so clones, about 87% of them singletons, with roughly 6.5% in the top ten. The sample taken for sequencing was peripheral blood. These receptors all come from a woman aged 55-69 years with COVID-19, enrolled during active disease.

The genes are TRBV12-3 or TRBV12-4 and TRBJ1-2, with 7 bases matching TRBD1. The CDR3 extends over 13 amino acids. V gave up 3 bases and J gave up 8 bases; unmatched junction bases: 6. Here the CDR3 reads CASSFETGYGYTF. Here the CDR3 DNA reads TGTGCCAGCAGTTTCGAGACAGGGTACGGCTACACCTTC.

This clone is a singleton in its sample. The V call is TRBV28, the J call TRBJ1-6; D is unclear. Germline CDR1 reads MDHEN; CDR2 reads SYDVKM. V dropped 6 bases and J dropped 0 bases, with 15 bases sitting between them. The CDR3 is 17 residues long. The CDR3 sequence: CASSYPEGSSYNSPLHF. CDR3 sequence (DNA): TGTGCCAGCAGCTACCCTGAAGGGAGCTCCTATAATTCACCCCTCCACTTT.

DNA of the CDR3: TGTGCCAGCAGCAAAGAGTCGACAGGCTGGGACTATGGCTACACCTTC. This translates into CASSKESTGWDYGYTF. The V call is TRBV9, the J call TRBJ1-2; tentatively, D is TRBD1 (6 bases). The germline V gene has CDR1 SGDLS and CDR2 YYNGEE. V was shortened by 4 bases and J by 3 bases, with 19 bases between the two germline ends. There are 16 residues in the CDR3.

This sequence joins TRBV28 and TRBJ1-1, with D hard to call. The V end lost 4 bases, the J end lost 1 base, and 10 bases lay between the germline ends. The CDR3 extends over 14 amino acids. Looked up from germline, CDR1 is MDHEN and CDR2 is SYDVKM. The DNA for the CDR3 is TGTGCCAGCAGTTCCCTCCTGTGGAACACTGAAGCTTTCTTT. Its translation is CASSSLLWNTEAFF. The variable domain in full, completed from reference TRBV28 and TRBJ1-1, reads DVKVTQSSRYLVKRTGEKVFLECVQDMDHENMFWYRQDPGLGLRLIYFSYDVKMKEKGDIPEGYSVSREKKERFSLILESASTNQTSMYLCASSSLLWNTEAFFGQGTRLTVV.

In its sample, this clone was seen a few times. The CDR3: CASGLGLAGEKLFF. CDR3 in DNA: TGTGCTAGTGGTTTAGGACTAGCGGGTGAAAAACTGTTTTTT. The J gene is TRBJ1-4, the V gene TRBV12-5; D is unresolved. Germline V gives CDR1 LGHNT, CDR2 FRNRAP. CDR3 length: 14 amino acids. The V end lost 3 bases, the J end lost 7 bases, and 12 bases lay between the germline ends.

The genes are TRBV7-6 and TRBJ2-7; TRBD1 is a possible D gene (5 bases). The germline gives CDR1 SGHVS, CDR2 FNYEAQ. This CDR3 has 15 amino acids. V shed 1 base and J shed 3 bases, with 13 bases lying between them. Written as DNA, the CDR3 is TGTGCCAGCAGCTTAGTGGGCGGCAGGGACTACGAGCAGTACTTC. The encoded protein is CASSLVGGRDYEQYF.

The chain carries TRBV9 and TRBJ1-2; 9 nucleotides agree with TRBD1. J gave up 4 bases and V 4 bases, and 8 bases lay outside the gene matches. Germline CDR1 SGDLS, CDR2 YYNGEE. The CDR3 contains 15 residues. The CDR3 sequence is CASSTQRQGVYGYTF. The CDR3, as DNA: TGTGCCAGCAGCACACAGAGACAGGGGGTCTATGGCTACACCTTC.

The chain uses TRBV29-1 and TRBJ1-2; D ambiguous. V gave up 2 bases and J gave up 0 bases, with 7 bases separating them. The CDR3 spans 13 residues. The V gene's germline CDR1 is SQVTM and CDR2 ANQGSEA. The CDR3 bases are TGCAGCGTTGAACCCAATCCTAACTATGGCTACACCTTC. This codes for CSVEPNPNYGYTF.

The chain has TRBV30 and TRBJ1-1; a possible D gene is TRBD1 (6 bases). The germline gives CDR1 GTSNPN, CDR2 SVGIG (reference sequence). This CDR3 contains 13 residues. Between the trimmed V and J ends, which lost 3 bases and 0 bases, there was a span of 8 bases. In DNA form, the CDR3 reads TGTGCCTGGAGGCGGGGGCTGAACACTGAAGCTTTCTTT. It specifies CAWRRGLNTEAFF.

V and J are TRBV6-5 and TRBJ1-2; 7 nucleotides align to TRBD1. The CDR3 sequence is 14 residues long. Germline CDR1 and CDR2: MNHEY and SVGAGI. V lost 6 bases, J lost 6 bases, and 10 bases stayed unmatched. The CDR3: CASREWGQRNGYTF. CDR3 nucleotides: TGTGCCAGCAGAGAGTGGGGACAGCGAAATGGCTACACCTTC.

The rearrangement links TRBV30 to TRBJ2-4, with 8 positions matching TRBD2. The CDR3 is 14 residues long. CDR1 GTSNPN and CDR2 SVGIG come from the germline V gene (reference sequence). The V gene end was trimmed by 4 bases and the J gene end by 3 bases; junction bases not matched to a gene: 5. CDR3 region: CAWTGGAYKNIQYF. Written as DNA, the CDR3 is TGTGCCTGGACGGGGGGGGCTTACAAAAACATTCAGTACTTC.